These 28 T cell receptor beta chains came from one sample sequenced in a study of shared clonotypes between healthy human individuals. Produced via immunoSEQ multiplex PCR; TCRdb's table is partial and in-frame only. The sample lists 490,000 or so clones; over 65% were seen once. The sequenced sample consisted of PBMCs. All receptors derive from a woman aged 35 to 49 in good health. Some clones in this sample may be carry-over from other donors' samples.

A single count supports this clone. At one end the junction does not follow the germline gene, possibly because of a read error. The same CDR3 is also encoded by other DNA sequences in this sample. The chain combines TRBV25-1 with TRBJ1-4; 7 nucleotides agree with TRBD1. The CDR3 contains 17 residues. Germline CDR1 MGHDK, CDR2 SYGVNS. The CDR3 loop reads CASSDRTGTVSNEKLFF. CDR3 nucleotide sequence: TGTGCCAGCAGTGACCGCACCGGGACAGTGTCTAATGAAAAGCTGTTTTTT.

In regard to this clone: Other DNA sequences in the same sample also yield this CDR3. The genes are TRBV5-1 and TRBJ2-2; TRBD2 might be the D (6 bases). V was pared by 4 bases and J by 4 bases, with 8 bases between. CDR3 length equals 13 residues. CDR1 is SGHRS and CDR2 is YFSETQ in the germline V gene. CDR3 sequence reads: CASSPEGTGELFF. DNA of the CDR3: TGCGCCAGCAGCCCGGAGGGCACCGGGGAGCTGTTTTTT.

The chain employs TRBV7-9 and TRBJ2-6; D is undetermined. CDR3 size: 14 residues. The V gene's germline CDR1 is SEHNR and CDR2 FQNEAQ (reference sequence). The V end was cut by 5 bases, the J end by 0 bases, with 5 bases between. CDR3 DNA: TGTGCCAGCAGCCATAGCTCTGGGGCCAACGTCCTGACTTTC. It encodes CASSHSSGANVLTF.

CDR3 sequence (DNA): TGTGCCAGCAGCCAGGATACATGGGGGTCCTACGAGCAGTACTTC. As protein: CASSQDTWGSYEQYF. V usage is TRBV14 and J usage is TRBJ2-7; the D call may be TRBD1 or TRBD2 (5 bases each). This CDR3 is built from 15 residues. Germline V lookup: CDR1 SGHDN, CDR2 FVKESK. V dropped 3 bases and J dropped 1 base, with 13 bases sitting between them. The full variable domain, with the rest looked up from reference TRBV14 and TRBJ2-7, is EAGVTQFPSHSVIEKGQTVTLRCDPISGHDNLYWYRRVMGKEIKFLLHFVKESKQDESGMPNNRFLAERTGGTYSTLKVQPAELEDSGVYFCASSQDTWGSYEQYFGPGTRLTVT.

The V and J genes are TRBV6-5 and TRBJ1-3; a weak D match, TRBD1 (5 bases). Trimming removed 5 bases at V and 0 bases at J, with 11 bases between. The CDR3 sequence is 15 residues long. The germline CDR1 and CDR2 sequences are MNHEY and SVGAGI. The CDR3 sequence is CASSGWGVSGNTIYF. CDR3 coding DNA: TGTGCCAGCAGTGGCTGGGGGGTCTCTGGAAACACCATATATTTT.

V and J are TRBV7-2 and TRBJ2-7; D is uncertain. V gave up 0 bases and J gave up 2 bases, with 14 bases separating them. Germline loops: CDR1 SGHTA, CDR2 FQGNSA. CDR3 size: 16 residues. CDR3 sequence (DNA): TGTGCCAGCAGCTTAGCGGGTCCCAACTCCCCCTACGAGCAGTACTTC. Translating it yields CASSLAGPNSPYEQYF.

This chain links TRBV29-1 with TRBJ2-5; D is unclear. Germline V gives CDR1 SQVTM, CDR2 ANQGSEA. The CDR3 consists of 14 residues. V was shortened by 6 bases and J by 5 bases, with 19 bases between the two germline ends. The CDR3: CSVALSAVGETQYF. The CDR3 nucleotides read TGCAGCGTAGCCCTCTCGGCCGTTGGTGAGACCCAGTACTTC.

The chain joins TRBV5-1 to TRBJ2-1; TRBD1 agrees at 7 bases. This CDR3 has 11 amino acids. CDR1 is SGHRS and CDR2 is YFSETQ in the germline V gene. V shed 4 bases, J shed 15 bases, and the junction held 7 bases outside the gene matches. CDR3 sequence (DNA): TGCGCCAGCAGCCCGGACAGGAGTTGGTTCTTC. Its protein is CASSPDRSWFF.

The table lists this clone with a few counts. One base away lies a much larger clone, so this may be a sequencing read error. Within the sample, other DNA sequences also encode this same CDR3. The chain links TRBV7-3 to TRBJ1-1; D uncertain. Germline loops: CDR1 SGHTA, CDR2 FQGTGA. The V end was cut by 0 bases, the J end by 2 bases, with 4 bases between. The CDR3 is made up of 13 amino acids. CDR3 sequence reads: CASSLTGNTEAFF. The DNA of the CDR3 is TGTGCCAGCAGCTTAACGGGCAACACTGAAGCTTTCTTT. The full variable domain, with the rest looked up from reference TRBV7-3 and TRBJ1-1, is GAGVSQTPSNKVTEKGKYVELRCDPISGHTALYWYRQSLGQGPEFLIYFQGTGAADDSGLPNDRFFAVRPEGSVSTLKIQRTERGDSAVYLCASSLTGNTEAFFGQGTRLTVV.

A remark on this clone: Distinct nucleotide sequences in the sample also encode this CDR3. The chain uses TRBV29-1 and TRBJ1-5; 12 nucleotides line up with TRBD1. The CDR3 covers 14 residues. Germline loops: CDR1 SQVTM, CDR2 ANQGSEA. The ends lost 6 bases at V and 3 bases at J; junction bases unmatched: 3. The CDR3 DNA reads TGCAGCGTCGGGACAGGGGGCTCCAATCAGCCCCAGCATTTT. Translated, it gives CSVGTGGSNQPQHF.

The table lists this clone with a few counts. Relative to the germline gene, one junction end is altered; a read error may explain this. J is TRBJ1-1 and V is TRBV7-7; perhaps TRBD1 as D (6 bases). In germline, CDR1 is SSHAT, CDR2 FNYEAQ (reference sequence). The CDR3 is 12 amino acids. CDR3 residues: CASSNPGGRAFF. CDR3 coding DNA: TGTGCTAGCAGCAACCCCGGGGGCAGGGCTTTCTTT. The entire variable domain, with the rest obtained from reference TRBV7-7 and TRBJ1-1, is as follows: GAGVSQSPRYKVTKRGQDVTLRCDPISSHATLYWYQQALGQGPEFLTYFNYEAQPDKSGLPSDRFSAERPEGSISTLTIQRTEQRDSAMYRCASSNPGGRAFFGQGTRLTVV.

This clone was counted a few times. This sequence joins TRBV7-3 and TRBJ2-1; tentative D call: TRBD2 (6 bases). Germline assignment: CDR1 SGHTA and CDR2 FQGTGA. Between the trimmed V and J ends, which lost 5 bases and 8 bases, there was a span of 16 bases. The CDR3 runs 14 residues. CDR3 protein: CASSDQGGVDEQFF. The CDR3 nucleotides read TGTGCCAGCAGCGACCAGGGAGGAGTGGATGAGCAGTTCTTC.

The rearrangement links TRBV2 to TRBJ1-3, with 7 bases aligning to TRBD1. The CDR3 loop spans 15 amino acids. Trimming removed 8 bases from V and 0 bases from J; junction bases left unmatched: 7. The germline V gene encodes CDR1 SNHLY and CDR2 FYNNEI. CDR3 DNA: TGTGCCAGCGGGGAGACAGGGATCTCTGGAAACACCATATATTTT. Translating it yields CASGETGISGNTIYF.

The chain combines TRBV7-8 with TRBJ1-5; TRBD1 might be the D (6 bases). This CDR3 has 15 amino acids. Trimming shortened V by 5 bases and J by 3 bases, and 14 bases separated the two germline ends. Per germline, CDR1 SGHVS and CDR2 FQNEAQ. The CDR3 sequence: CASSPETGYNQPQHF. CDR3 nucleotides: TGTGCCAGCAGCCCAGAGACAGGATACAATCAGCCCCAGCATTTT.

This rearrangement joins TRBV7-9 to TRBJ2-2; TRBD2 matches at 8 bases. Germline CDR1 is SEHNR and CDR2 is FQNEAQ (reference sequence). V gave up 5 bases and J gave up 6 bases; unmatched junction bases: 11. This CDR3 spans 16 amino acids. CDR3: CASSPQAGGSAGELFF. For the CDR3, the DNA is TGTGCCAGCAGCCCCCAGGCGGGAGGAAGCGCCGGGGAGCTGTTTTTT.

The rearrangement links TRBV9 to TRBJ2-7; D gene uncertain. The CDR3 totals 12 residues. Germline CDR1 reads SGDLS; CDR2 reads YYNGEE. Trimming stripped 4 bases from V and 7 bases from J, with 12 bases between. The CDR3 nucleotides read TGTGCCAGCAGCCCCGACTTTTTTGAGCAGTACTTC. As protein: CASSPDFFEQYF.

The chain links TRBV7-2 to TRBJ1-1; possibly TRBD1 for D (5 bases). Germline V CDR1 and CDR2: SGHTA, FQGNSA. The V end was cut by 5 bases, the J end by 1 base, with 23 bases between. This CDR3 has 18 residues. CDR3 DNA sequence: TGTGCCAGCAGCAAGTTCCTAACACCGGGACGGAAGAACACTGAAGCTTTCTTT. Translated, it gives CASSKFLTPGRKNTEAFF.

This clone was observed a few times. CDR3 in amino acids: CASSVGGTTGELFF. The CDR3 nucleotides are TGTGCCAGTAGTGTTGGGGGGACCACCGGGGAGCTGTTTTTT. The genes are TRBV19 and TRBJ2-2; TRBD2 might be the D (6 bases). Per germline, CDR1 LNHDA and CDR2 SQIVND (reference sequence). Trimming stripped 5 bases from V and 4 bases from J, with 11 bases between. CDR3 length: 14 amino acids.

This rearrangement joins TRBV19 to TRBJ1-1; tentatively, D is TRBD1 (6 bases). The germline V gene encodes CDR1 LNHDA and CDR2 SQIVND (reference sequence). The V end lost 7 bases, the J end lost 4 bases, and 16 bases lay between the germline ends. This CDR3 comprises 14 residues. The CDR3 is CASNTPGGPTEAFF. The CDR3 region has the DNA TGTGCCAGTAATACCCCTGGGGGGCCCACTGAAGCTTTCTTT. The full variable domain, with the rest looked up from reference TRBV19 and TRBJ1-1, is DGGITQSPKYLFRKEGQNVTLSCEQNLNHDAMYWYRQDPGQGLRLIYYSQIVNDFQKGDIAEGYSVSREKKESFPLTVTSAQKNPTAFYLCASNTPGGPTEAFFGQGTRLTVV.

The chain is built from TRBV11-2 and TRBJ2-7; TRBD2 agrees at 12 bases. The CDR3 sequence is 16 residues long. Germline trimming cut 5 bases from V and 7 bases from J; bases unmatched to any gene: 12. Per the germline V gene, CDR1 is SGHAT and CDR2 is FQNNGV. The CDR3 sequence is CASSPRASGRAGEQYF. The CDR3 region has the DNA TGTGCCAGCAGCCCTAGGGCTAGCGGGAGGGCCGGAGAGCAGTACTTC.

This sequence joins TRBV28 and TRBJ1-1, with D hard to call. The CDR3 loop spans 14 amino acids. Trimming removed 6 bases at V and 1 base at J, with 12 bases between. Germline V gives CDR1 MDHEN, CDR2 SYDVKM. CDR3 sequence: CASSLPSGNTEAFF. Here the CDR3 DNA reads TGTGCCAGCAGCTTACCCTCAGGGAACACTGAAGCTTTCTTT.

For the CDR3, the DNA is TGTGCCAGCAGCTTGGCCTCTGGAAGCTCTGGAAACACCATATATTTT. Amino acids: CASSLASGSSGNTIYF. The chain uses TRBV7-9 and TRBJ1-3, with D uncertain. The germline V gene encodes CDR1 SEHNR and CDR2 FQNEAQ (reference sequence). The CDR3 loop spans 16 amino acids. Trimming pared 3 bases from V and 0 bases from J, leaving 12 bases between.

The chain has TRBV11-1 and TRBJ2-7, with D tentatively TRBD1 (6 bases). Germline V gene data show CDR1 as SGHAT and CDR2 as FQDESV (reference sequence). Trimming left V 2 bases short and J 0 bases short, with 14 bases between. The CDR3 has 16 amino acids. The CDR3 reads CASSLRQGSSSYEQYF. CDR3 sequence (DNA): TGTGCCAGCAGCTTACGCCAGGGGTCAAGCTCCTACGAGCAGTACTTC.

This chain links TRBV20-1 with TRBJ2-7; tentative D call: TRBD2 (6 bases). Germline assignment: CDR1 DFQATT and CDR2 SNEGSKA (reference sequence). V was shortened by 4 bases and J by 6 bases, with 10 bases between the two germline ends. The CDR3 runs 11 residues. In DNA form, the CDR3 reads TGCAGTGCTACTTGGGGAGGCGAGCAGTACTTC. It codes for CSATWGGEQYF.

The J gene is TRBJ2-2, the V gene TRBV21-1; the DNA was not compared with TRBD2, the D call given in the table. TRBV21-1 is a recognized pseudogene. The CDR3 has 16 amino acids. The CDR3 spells CASSKSTSGNTGELFF. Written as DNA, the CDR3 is TGTGCCAGCAGCAAATCGACTAGCGGGAACACCGGGGAGCTGTTTTTT.

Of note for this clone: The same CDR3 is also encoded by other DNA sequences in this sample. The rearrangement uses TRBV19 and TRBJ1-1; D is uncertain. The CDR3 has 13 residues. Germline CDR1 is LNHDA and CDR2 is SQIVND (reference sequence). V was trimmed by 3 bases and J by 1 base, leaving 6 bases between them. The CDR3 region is CASSIRGNTEAFF. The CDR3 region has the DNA TGTGCCAGTAGTATTCGGGGGAACACTGAAGCTTTCTTT.

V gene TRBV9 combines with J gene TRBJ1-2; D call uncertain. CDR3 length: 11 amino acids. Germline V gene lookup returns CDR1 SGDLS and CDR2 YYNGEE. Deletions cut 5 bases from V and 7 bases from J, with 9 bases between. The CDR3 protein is CASSLEGGYTF. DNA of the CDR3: TGTGCCAGCAGTCTAGAGGGTGGCTACACCTTC.

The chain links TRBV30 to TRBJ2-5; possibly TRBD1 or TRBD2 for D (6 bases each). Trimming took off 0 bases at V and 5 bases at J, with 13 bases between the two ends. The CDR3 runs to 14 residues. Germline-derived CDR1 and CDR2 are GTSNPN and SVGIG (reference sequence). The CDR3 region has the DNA TGTGCCTGGAGTGTAAAAGGGGGGATCGAGACCCAGTACTTC. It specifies CAWSVKGGIETQYF.